This TCR beta chain is drawn from a study of human T cells and chemical hapten exposure. TCRdb used MiXCR to reprocess the RACE reads, holding one entry per CDR3 protein. The sample holds 350,000 to 450,000 distinct CDR3 sequences, roughly 5% seen once. Specified time point: pre-sensitization, week 0. The treatment: therapeutic diphenylcyclopropenone sensitization with weekly scalp DPC. The CDR3 has 15 residues. Germline loops: CDR1 MNHEY, CDR2 SVGAGI. Trimming cost V 0 bases and J 2 bases, with 11 bases left between them. The TCR comes from a woman between 50 and 59 years old with alopecia areata. Some clones in this sample may be carry-over from other donors' samples. The sequencing here drew on whole blood, taken in connection with sensitization to the hapten diphenylcyclopropenone (DPC). The V call is TRBV6-5, the J call TRBJ2-7, with D perhaps being TRBD1 or TRBD2 (5 bases each). This chain's CDR3 is CASSYSTRDPYEQYF. In DNA form, the CDR3 reads TGTGCCAGCAGTTACTCGACCAGGGACCCCTACGAGCAGTACTTC.